Sequencing of this T cell receptor beta chain was carried out in a study of blood T cell repertoires in COVID-19. Study summary: The United States, Italy and Spain provided the acute and convalescent COVID-19 samples. T cells, B-cell-depleted T cells, or PBMCs provided the cDNA or gDNA that served as material.

V was pared by 0 bases and J by 5 bases, with 10 bases between. The germline V gene encodes CDR1 SEHNR and CDR2 FQNEAQ (reference sequence). The CDR3 has 15 residues. Assay: immunoSEQ multiplex PCR; the TCRdb copy retains only in-frame clones and omits some. The data contain around 68,000 clones, 65% to 85% of them seen just once; the ten biggest clones take up roughly a tenth. The sequenced sample consisted of peripheral blood. The receptor was derived from a woman aged 45-60 years with acute or convalescent COVID-19. This chain links TRBV7-9 with TRBJ2-2, with D possibly matching TRBD1 (5 bases). CDR3 nucleotide sequence: TGTGCCAGCAGCTTAGCACAGGACGGGACCGGGGAGCTGTTTTTT. As protein: CASSLAQDGTGELFF.